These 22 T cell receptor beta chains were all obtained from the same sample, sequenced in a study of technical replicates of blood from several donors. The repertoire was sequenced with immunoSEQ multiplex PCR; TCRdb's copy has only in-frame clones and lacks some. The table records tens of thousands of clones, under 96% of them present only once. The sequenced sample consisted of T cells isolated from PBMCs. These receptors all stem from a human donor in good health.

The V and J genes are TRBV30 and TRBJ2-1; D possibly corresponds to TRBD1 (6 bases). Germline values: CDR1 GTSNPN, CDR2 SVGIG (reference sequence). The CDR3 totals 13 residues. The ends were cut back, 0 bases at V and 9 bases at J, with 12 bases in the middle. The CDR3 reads CAWSVLAGVEQFF. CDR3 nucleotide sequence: TGTGCCTGGAGTGTACTCGCAGGGGTTGAGCAGTTCTTC.

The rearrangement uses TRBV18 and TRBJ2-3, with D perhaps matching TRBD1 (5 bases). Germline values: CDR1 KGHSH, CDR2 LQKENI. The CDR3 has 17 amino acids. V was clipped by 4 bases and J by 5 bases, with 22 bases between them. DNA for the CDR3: TGTGCCAGCTCACGACAGATCAAACCTGATTCGATAGATACGCAGTATTTT. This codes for CASSRQIKPDSIDTQYF.

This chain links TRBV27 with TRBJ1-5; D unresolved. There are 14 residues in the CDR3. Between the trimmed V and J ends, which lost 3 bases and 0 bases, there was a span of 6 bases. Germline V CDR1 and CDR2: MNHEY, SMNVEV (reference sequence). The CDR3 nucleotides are TGTGCCAGCAGTTTGAGAAATAGCAATCAGCCCCAGCATTTT. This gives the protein CASSLRNSNQPQHF.

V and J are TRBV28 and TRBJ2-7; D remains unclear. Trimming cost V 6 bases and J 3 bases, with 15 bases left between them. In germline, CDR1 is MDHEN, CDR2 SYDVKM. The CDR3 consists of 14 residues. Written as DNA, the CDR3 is TGTGCCAGCAGAGAGTCTGGCGGCAGCTACGAGCAGTACTTC. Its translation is CASRESGGSYEQYF.

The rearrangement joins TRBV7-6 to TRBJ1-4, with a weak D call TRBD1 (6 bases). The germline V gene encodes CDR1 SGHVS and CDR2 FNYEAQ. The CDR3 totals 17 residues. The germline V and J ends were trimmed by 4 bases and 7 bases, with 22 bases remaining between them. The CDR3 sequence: CASSSAWTVPGGEKLFF. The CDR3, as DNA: TGTGCCAGCAGCTCCGCCTGGACAGTCCCCGGTGGTGAAAAACTGTTTTTT.

In DNA form, the CDR3 reads TGCGCCAGCAGCCAAGATAGAGGGGCTTTCTTT. Amino acid sequence: CASSQDRGAFF. This chain joins TRBV4-1 and TRBJ1-1; no reliable D call. CDR1 is MGHRA and CDR2 is YSYEKL in the germline V gene. There are 11 residues in the CDR3. V was pared by 0 bases and J by 11 bases, with 7 bases between.

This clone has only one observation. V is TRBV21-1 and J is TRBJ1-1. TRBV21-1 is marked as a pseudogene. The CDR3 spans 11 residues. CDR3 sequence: CARGGYTEAFF. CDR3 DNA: TGTGCCAGAGGCGGGTACACTGAAGCTTTCTTT.

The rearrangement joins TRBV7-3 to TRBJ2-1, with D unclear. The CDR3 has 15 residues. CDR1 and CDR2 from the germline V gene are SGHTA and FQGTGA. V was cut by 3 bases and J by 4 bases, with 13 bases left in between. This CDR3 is CASSFSRASYNEQFF. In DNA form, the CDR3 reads TGTGCCAGCAGCTTTTCTAGAGCATCATACAATGAGCAGTTCTTC.

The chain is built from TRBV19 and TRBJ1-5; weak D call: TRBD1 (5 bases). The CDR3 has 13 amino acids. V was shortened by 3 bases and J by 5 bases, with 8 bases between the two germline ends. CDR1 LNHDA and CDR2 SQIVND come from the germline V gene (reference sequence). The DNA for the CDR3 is TGTGCCAGTAGTATTGACAGTCATCAGCCCCAGCATTTT. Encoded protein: CASSIDSHQPQHF.

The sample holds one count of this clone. The CDR3 is CASSRQGITAEAFF. The CDR3 DNA follows: TGTGCCAGCAGCCGACAGGGTATTACGGCTGAAGCTTTCTTT. This chain uses TRBV6-1 with TRBJ1-1; 7 bases fit TRBD1. Germline trimming cut 6 bases from V and 6 bases from J; bases unmatched to any gene: 10. CDR3 size: 14 residues. CDR1 is MNHNS, CDR2 SASEGT, per germline.

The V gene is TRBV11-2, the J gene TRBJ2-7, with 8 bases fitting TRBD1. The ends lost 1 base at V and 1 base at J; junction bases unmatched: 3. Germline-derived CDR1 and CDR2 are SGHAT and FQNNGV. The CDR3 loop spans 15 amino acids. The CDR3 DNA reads TGTGCCAGCAGCTTAGCAGGGGGCGGATCCTACGAGCAGTACTTC. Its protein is CASSLAGGGSYEQYF.

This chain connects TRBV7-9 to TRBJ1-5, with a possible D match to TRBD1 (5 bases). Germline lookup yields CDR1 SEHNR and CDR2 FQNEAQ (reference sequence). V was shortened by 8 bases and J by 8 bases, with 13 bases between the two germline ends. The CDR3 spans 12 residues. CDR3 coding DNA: TGTGCCAGCCGCTCTGCGGGGGAGCCCCAGCATTTT. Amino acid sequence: CASRSAGEPQHF.

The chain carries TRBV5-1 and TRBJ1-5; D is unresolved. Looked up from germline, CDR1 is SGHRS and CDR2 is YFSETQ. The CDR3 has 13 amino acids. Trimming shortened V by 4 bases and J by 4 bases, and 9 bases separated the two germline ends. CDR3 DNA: TGCGCCAGCAGCATCGACTTAAATCAGCCCCAGCATTTT. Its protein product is CASSIDLNQPQHF.

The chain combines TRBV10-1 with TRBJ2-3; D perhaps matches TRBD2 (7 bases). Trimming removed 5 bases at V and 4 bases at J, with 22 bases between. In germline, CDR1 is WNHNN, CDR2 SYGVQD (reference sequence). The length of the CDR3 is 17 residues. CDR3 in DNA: TGCGCCAGCAGTTGTTTTGGGGGCGGGAGCTCGGCAGATACGCAGTATTTT. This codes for CASSCFGGGSSADTQYF.

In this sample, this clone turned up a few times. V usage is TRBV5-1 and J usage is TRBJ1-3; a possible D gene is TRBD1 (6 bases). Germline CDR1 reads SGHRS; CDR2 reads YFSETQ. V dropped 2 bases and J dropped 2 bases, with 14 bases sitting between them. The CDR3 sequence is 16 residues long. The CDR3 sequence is CASSLTGNEAGNTIYF. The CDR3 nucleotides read TGCGCCAGCAGCTTAACAGGGAACGAGGCTGGAAACACCATATATTTT.

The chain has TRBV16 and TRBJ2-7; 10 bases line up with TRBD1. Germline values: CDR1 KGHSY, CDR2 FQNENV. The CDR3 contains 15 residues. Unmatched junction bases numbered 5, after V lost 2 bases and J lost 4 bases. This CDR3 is CASSQRTGGLYEQYF. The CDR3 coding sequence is TGTGCCAGCAGCCAACGGACAGGGGGACTGTACGAGCAGTACTTC.

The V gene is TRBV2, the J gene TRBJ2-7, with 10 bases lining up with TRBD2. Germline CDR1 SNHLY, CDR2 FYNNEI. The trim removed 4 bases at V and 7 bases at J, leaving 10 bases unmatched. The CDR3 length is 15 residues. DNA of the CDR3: TGTGCCAGCAGTGTAGAAGCGGGAGGGCCTCAAGAGCAGTACTTC. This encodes CASSVEAGGPQEQYF.

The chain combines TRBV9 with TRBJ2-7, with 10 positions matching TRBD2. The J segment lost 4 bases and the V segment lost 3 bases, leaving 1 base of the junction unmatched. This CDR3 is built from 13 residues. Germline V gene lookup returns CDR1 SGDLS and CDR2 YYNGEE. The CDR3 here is CASSAAGGYEQYF. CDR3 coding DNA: TGTGCCAGCAGCGCAGCGGGAGGGTACGAGCAGTACTTC.

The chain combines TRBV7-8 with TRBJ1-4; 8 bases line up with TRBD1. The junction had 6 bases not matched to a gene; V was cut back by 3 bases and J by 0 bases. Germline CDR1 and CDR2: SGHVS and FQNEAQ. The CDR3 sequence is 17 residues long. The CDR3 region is CASSFGGTGATNEKLFF. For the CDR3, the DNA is TGTGCCAGCAGCTTCGGGGGGACAGGCGCAACTAATGAAAAACTGTTTTTT.

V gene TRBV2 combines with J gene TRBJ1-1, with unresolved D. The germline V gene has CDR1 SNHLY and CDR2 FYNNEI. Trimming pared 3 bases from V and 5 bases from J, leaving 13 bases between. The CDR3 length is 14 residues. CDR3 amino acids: CASSEYGGKTEAFF. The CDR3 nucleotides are TGTGCCAGCAGTGAGTACGGCGGGAAGACTGAAGCTTTCTTT.

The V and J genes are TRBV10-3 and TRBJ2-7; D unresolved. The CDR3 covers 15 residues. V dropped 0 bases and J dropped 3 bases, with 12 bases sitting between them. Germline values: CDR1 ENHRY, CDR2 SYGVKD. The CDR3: CAISESVGGGYEQYF. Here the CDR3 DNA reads TGTGCCATCAGTGAGTCTGTAGGCGGTGGCTACGAGCAGTACTTC.

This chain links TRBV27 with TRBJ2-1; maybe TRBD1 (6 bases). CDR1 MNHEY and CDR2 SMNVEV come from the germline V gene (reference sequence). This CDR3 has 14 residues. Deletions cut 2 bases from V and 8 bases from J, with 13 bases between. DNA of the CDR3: TGTGCCAGCAGTTTACTTGGGGGCAGGGATGAGCAGTTCTTC. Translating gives CASSLLGGRDEQFF.